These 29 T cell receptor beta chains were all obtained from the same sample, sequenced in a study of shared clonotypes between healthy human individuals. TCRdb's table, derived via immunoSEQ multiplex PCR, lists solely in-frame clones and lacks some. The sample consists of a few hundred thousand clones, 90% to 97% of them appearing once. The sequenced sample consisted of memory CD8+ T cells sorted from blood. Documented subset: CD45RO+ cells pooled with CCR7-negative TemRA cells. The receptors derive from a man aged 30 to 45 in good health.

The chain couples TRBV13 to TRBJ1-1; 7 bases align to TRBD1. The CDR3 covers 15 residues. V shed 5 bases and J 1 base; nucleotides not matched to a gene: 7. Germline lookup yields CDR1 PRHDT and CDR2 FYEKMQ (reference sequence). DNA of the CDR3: TGTGCCAGCAGCCTCGCCGGGACAGCGAACACTGAAGCTTTCTTT. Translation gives CASSLAGTANTEAFF.

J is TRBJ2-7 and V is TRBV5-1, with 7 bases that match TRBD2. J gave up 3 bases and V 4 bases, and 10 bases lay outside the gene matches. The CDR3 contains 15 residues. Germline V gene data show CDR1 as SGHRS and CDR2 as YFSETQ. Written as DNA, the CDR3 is TGCGCCAGCAGCGATCCCGGGACTACTTACTACGAGCAGTACTTC. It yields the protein CASSDPGTTYYEQYF.

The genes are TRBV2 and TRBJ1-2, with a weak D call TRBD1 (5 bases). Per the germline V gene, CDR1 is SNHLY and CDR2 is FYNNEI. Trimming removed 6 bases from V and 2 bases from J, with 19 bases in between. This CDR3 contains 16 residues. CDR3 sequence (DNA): TGTGCCAGCAGCGTACACACCTTCAGGGTAAACTATGGCTACACCTTC. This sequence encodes CASSVHTFRVNYGYTF.

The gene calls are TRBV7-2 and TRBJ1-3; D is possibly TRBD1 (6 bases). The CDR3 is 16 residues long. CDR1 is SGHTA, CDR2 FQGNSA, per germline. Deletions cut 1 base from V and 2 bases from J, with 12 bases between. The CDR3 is CASSLVTHRAGNTIYF. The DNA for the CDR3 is TGTGCCAGCAGCTTAGTTACCCACAGGGCTGGAAACACCATATATTTT.

In DNA, the CDR3 is TGTGCCAGCAGTTCACAGGGGGCCAACACCGGGGAGCTGTTTTTT. It translates to CASSSQGANTGELFF. The genes are TRBV7-3 and TRBJ2-2; 9 bases agree with TRBD1. The CDR3 consists of 15 residues. The ends lost 6 bases at V and 2 bases at J; junction bases unmatched: 4. The V gene's germline CDR1 is SGHTA and CDR2 FQGTGA.

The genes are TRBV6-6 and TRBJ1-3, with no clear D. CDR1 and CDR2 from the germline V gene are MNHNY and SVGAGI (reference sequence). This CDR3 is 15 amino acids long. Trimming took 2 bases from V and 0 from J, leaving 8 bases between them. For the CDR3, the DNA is TGTGCCAGCAGTTACGCTGCGAGCTCTGGAAACACCATATATTTT. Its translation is CASSYAASSGNTIYF.

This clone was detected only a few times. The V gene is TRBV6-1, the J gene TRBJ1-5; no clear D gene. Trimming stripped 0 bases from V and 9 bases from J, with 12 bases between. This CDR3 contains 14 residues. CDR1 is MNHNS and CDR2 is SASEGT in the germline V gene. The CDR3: CASSEAAALRPQHF. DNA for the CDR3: TGTGCCAGCAGTGAAGCGGCAGCCTTGCGGCCCCAGCATTTT.

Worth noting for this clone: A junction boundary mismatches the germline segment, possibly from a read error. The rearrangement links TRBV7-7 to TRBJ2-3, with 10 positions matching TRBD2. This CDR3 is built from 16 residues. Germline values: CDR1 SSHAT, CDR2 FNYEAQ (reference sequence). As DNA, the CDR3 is TGTGCTAGCAGCTTACGGAGCGGGAGGGATGCAGATACGCAGTATTTT. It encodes CASSLRSGRDADTQYF.

Here the CDR3 DNA reads TGTGCCCCAAGCTTCTTGACAGGGAGCAGTCGGGGCTACACCTTC. Translating it yields CAPSFLTGSSRGYTF. This chain connects TRBV7-5 to TRBJ1-2; the tabulated D call, TRBD1, remains unverified against the DNA. TRBV7-5 is flagged as a pseudogene. This CDR3 has 15 residues.

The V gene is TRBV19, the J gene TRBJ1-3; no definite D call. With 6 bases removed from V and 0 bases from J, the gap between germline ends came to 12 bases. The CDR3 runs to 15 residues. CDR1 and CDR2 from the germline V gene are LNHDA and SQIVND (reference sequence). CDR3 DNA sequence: TGTGCCAGTAGATCACTCGGGAACTCTGGAAACACCATATATTTT. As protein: CASRSLGNSGNTIYF.

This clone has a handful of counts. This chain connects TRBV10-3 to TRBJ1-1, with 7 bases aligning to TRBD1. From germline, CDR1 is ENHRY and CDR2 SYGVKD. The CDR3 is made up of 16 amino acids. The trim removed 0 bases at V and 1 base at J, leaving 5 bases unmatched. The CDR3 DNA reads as TGTGCCATCAGTGAGTCGAAGGGACAGAGGAACACTGAAGCTTTCTTT. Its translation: CAISESKGQRNTEAFF.

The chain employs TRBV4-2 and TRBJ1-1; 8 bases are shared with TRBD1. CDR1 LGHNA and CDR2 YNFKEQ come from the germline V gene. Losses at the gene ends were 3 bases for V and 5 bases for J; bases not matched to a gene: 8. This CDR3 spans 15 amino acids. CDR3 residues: CASSHPGQGGTEAFF. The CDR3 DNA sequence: TGTGCCAGCAGCCACCCCGGACAGGGCGGGACTGAAGCTTTCTTT.

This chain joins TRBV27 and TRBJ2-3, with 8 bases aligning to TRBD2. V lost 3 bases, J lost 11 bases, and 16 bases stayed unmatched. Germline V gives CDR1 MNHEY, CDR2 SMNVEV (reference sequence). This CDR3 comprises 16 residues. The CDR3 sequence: CASSLQAGALIGGQYF. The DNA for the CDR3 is TGTGCCAGCAGTTTGCAAGCGGGAGCCCTGATTGGGGGGCAGTATTTT.

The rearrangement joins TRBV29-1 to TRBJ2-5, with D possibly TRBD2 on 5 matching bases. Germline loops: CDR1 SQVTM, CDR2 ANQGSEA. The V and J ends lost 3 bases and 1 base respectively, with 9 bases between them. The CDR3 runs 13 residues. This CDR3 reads CSVEFGIQETQYF. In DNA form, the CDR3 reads TGCAGCGTTGAGTTCGGGATCCAAGAGACCCAGTACTTC.

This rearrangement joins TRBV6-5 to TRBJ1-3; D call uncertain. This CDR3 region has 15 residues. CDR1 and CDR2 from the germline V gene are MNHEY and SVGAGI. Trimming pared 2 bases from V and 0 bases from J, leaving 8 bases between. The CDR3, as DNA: TGTGCCAGCAGTTACGCTAAGAGCTCTGGAAACACCATATATTTT. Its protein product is CASSYAKSSGNTIYF.

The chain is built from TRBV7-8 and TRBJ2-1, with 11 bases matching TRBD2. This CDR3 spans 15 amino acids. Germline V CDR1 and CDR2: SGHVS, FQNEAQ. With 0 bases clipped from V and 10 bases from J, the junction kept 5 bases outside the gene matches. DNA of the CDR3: TGTGCCAGCAGCTTAGCTACTAGCGGGAGAGGGGAGCAGTTCTTC. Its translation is CASSLATSGRGEQFF.

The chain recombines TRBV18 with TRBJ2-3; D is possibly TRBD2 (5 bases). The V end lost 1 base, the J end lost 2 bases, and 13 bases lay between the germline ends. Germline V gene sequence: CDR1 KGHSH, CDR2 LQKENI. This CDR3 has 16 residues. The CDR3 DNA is TGTGCCAGCTCACCACGACCTAGCCGACCCACAGATACGCAGTATTTT. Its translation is CASSPRPSRPTDTQYF.

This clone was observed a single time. The CDR3 DNA reads TGCAGTGCTAGAGCGAACGAGCAGTACTTC. Residues: CSARANEQYF. V gene TRBV20-1 combines with J gene TRBJ2-7; D remains unclear. The germline gives CDR1 DFQATT, CDR2 SNEGSKA (reference sequence). This CDR3 contains 10 residues. V was cut by 1 base and J by 5 bases, with 3 bases left in between.

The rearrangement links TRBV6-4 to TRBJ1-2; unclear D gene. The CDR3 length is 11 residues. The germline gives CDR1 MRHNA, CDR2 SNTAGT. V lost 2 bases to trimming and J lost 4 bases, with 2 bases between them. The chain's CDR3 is CASSDRYGYTF. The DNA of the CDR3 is TGTGCCAGCAGTGACCGCTATGGCTACACCTTC.

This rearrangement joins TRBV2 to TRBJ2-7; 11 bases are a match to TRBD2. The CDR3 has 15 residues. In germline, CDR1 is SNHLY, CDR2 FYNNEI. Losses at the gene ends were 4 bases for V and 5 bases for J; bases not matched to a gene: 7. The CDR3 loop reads CASSADSGRAHEQYF. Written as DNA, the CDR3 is TGTGCCAGCAGTGCGGATAGCGGGAGGGCCCACGAGCAGTACTTC.

DNA for the CDR3: TGTGCCAGCAGCTTAAGAGCGGGAGCTGACGAGCAGTACTTC. Encoded protein: CASSLRAGADEQYF. V is TRBV7-2 and J is TRBJ2-7, with 8 positions matching TRBD2. The germline V gene encodes CDR1 SGHTA and CDR2 FQGNSA. Losses at the gene ends were 2 bases for V and 5 bases for J; bases not matched to a gene: 5. The CDR3 spans 14 residues.

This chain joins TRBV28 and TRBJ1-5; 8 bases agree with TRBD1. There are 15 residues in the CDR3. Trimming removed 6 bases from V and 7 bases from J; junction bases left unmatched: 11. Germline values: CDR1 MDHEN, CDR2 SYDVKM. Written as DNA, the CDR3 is TGTGCCAGCAGCCTAGACAGGGGAGATAAGCAGCCCCAGCATTTT. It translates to CASSLDRGDKQPQHF.

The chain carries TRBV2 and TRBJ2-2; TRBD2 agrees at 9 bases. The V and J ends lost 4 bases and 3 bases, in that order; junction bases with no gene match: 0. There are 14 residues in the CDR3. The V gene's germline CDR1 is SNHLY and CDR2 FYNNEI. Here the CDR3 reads CASSVAGDTGELFF. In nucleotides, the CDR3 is TGTGCCAGCAGTGTAGCGGGAGACACCGGGGAGCTGTTTTTT.

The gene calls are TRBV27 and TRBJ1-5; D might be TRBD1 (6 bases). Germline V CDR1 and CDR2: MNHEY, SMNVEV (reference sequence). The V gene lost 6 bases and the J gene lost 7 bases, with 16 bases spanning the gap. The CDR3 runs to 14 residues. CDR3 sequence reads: CASSSYQGRQPQHF. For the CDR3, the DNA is TGTGCCAGCAGCTCATACCAGGGGAGGCAGCCCCAGCATTTT.

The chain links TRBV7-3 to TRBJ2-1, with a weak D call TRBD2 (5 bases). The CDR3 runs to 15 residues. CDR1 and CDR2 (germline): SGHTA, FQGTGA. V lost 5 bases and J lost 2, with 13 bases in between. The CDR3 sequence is CASSTRGPPYNEQFF. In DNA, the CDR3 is TGTGCCAGCAGCACCCGAGGGCCCCCCTACAATGAGCAGTTCTTC.

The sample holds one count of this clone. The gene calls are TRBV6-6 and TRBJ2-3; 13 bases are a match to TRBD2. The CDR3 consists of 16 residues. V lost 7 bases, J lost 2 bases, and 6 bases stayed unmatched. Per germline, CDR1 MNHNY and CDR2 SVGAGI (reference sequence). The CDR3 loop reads CASNPGTSGTTDTQYF. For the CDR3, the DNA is TGTGCCAGCAATCCTGGGACTAGCGGGACCACAGATACGCAGTATTTT.

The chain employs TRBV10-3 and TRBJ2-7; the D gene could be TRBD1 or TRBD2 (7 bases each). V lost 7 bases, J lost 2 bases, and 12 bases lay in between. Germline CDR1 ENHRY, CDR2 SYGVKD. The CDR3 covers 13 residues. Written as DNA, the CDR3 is TGTGCCATCAAGGGGGCGGGGGCCTACGAGCAGTACTTC. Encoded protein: CAIKGAGAYEQYF.

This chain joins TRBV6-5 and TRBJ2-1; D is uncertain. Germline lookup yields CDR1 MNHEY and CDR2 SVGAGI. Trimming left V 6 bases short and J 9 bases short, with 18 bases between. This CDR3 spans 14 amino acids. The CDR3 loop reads CASRPILLPSEQFF. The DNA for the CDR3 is TGTGCCAGCAGACCCATACTACTCCCCAGTGAGCAGTTCTTC.

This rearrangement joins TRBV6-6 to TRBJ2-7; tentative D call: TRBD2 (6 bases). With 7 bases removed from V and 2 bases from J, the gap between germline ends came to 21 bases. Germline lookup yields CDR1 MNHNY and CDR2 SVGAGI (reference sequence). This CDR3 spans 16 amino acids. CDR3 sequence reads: CASTTRPGLFPYEQYF. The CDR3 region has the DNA TGTGCCAGCACGACCCGACCGGGACTCTTCCCCTACGAGCAGTACTTC.